This note documents a single T cell receptor (beta chain) sequence. Its antigen is as yet unknown. This entry belongs to a study of shared clonotypes between healthy human individuals. Study at large: Each donor contributed plates that comprised three CD4 naive, three CD4 memory, two CD8 naive and one CD8 memory.

Deep was the level at which the assay was run. Produced via immunoSEQ multiplex PCR; TCRdb's table is partial and in-frame only. The profile shows more than 2 million clones, 95% of them singletons. The length of the CDR3 is 14 residues. In germline, CDR1 is ENHRY, CDR2 SYGVKD. V dropped 2 bases and J dropped 7 bases, with 14 bases sitting between them. Overall study findings and caveats: Around 5% was the fraction of naive CD4 clonotypes found shared across several donors. Sorted-subset sequencing was shown by rarefaction to be incomplete despite large depth.

The sequenced material came from naive CD4+ T cells sorted from blood. Subset defined: CD45RA+ positively selected. This TCR was recovered from a man aged 18 to 35 in good health. The chain joins TRBV10-3 to TRBJ1-2; TRBD1 might be the D (5 bases). For the CDR3, the DNA is TGTGCCATCAGTGAGACGGGCCTGGGGGGTGGCTACACCTTC. The encoded protein is CAISETGLGGGYTF.